The rows below give T cell receptor beta chains drawn from one sample of a study of T cell responses to AZD1222 COVID-19 vaccine. TCRdb's copy holds only in-frame clones and misses some; the assay was immunoSEQ multiplex PCR. The profile shows approximately 170,000 clones, around nine tenths of them singletons. The starting material was peripheral blood, obtained 28 days after the second AZD1222 dose. The receptors shown here come from an adult who received the AZD1222 COVID-19 vaccine. Each CDR3 is given with its conserved first and last residue. D genes are given only for firm matches. Some rows have no size entry. The others give once, few or many, or a class for an expanded clone.

j_call: TRBJ1-1; v_call: TRBV4-1; d_call: TRBD1; clone_size: .; cdr3_nt: TGCGCCAGCAGTCCCAACAGGGGCGACACTGAAGCTTTCTTT; cdr3_aa: CASSPNRGDTEAFF
j_call: TRBJ1-6; v_call: TRBV6-5; d_call: .; clone_size: .; cdr3_nt: TGTGCCTCAACTTGGAGAGGGAATTCACCCCTCCACTTT; cdr3_aa: CASTWRGNSPLHF
j_call: TRBJ2-1; v_call: TRBV3-1/TRBV3-2; d_call: .; clone_size: .; cdr3_nt: TGTGCCAGCAGCCAATCGCTTGAGCAGTTCTTC; cdr3_aa: CASSQSLEQFF
j_call: TRBJ1-1; v_call: TRBV23-1; d_call: .; clone_size: .; cdr3_nt: TGCGCCAGCAGTCAAGAGGCTGAAGGAGCTTTCTTT; cdr3_aa: CASSQEAEGAFF
j_call: TRBJ2-7; v_call: TRBV6-2/TRBV6-3; d_call: .; clone_size: once; cdr3_nt: TGTGCCAGCACCCCGGGCGGACGGACAGCGGGCTACGAGCAGTACTTC; cdr3_aa: CASTPGGRTAGYEQYF
j_call: TRBJ2-7; v_call: TRBV27; d_call: .; clone_size: once; cdr3_nt: TGTGCCAGCAGTTACCGATTGGGCAGCCCCTACGAGCAGTACTTC; cdr3_aa: CASSYRLGSPYEQYF
j_call: TRBJ2-1; v_call: TRBV11-2; d_call: TRBD2; clone_size: .; cdr3_nt: TGTGCCAGCAGCTTAGAGGGCGGGGGGACCTACAATGAGCAGTTCTTC; cdr3_aa: CASSLEGGGTYNEQFF
j_call: TRBJ1-1; v_call: TRBV9; d_call: .; clone_size: .; cdr3_nt: TGTGCCAGCAGCGAGGGGGGACTGCTGAACACTGAAGCTTTCTTT; cdr3_aa: CASSEGGLLNTEAFF
j_call: TRBJ1-6; v_call: TRBV11-3; d_call: .; clone_size: .; cdr3_nt: TGTGCCAGCAGCTTAGATGGGGTAGGGGAAAATTCACCCCTCCACTTT; cdr3_aa: CASSLDGVGENSPLHF
j_call: TRBJ2-7; v_call: TRBV4-2; d_call: .; clone_size: .; cdr3_nt: TGTGCCAGCAGCCAAGTCCCCGGGGACGAGCAGTACTTC; cdr3_aa: CASSQVPGDEQYF
j_call: TRBJ1-5; v_call: TRBV6-5; d_call: .; clone_size: .; cdr3_nt: TGTGCCAGCAGCTACCAACCGCCAAGTACTACCCAGCCCCAGCATTTT; cdr3_aa: CASSYQPPSTTQPQHF
j_call: TRBJ2-7; v_call: TRBV12-2; d_call: .; clone_size: few; cdr3_nt: TGTGCAAGTCGCTCGAAAGCCCCCGGCGGGGCCTACGAGCAGTACTTC; cdr3_aa: CASRSKAPGGAYEQYF
j_call: TRBJ2-4; v_call: TRBV16; d_call: .; clone_size: .; cdr3_nt: TGTGCCAGCAGCCAATATCCGAACAGGGCATTAGGGGAAAACATTCAGTACTTC; cdr3_aa: CASSQYPNRALGENIQYF
j_call: TRBJ1-2; v_call: TRBV9; d_call: .; clone_size: few; cdr3_nt: TGTGCCAGCAGCGCTCGTCAGCTTAACTATGGCTACACCTTC; cdr3_aa: CASSARQLNYGYTF
j_call: TRBJ2-7; v_call: TRBV18; d_call: .; clone_size: .; cdr3_nt: TGTGCCAGCTCACCACCCGGACGGTCCTACGAGCAGTACTTC; cdr3_aa: CASSPPGRSYEQYF
j_call: TRBJ2-3; v_call: TRBV6-5; d_call: .; clone_size: once; cdr3_nt: TGTGCCAGCAGTTACAGGCCGACAGATACGCAGTATTTT; cdr3_aa: CASSYRPTDTQYF
j_call: TRBJ2-2; v_call: TRBV10-3; d_call: .; clone_size: .; cdr3_nt: TGTGCCATCGGGAGACCACAGGTCGAGCTGTTTTTT; cdr3_aa: CAIGRPQVELFF
j_call: TRBJ1-2; v_call: TRBV2; d_call: TRBD1; clone_size: .; cdr3_nt: TGTGCCAGACCCGGGACAGGGAGGCCCTATGGCTACACCTTC; cdr3_aa: CARPGTGRPYGYTF
j_call: TRBJ1-2; v_call: TRBV2; d_call: .; clone_size: .; cdr3_nt: TGTGCCAGCAGTGAACGAGTAGGGCCTGGGGTCTCCTATGGCTACACCTTC; cdr3_aa: CASSERVGPGVSYGYTF
j_call: TRBJ2-1; v_call: TRBV19; d_call: TRBD1; clone_size: .; cdr3_nt: TGTGCCAGTAGTGCGACAGGGGGCTCGAGGAATGAGCAGTTCTTC; cdr3_aa: CASSATGGSRNEQFF
j_call: TRBJ2-7; v_call: TRBV25-1; d_call: .; clone_size: few; cdr3_nt: TGTGCCAGCATGGGACAACCGTCCTACGAGCAGTACTTC; cdr3_aa: CASMGQPSYEQYF
j_call: TRBJ2-5; v_call: TRBV7-7; d_call: TRBD2; clone_size: once; cdr3_nt: TGTGCCAGCAGCTTAGGTCGGGGGGGCCAAGAGACCCAGTACTTC; cdr3_aa: CASSLGRGGQETQYF
j_call: TRBJ1-2; v_call: TRBV27; d_call: .; clone_size: few; cdr3_nt: TGTGCCAGCAGTTCTTTCCCGACAGGACCCTATGGCTACACCTTC; cdr3_aa: CASSSFPTGPYGYTF
j_call: TRBJ2-7; v_call: TRBV10-3; d_call: TRBD2; clone_size: .; cdr3_nt: TGTGCCATCGGAGCGGGGGGTTACTACGAGCAGTACTTC; cdr3_aa: CAIGAGGYYEQYF